The rows below give T cell receptor beta chains drawn from one sample of a study of blood T cell repertoires in COVID-19. TCRdb's table, derived via immunoSEQ multiplex PCR, lists solely in-frame clones and lacks some. The sample has roughly 230,000 clones, around 83% seen once; the top ten hold around 0.98%. The sample was peripheral blood. The origin of the receptors is a man aged 35-49 years with acute or convalescent COVID-19. Each CDR3 is given with its conserved first and last residue. D genes are given only for firm matches. Rows may omit the clone size; those that give it use once, few, many or a size class.

>TRBV12-3/TRBV12-4|.|TRBD1|TRBJ1-1
TGTGCCAGTAAGACAGGGTTAAACACTGAAGCTTTCTTT
CASKTGLNTEAFF
>TRBV6-5|.|TRBD1|TRBJ1-2
TGTGCCAGCAGTACAGGGGGCGCGCGGGGCTACACCTTC
CASSTGGARGYTF
>TRBV7-3|.|.|TRBJ1-1
TGTGCCAGCAGCCTCGGCAGGGGAGTAGGAGCTTTCTTT
CASSLGRGVGAFF
>TRBV3-1/TRBV3-2|once|.|TRBJ1-2
TGTGCCAGCAGCCCCCGGGGTGATCTCCTTTTTAACTATGGCTACACCTTC
CASSPRGDLLFNYGYTF
>TRBV3-1/TRBV3-2|.|TRBD1|TRBJ1-3
TGTGCCAGCAGCCTACAGGGGTATGGGTTGGGAAACACCATATATTTT
CASSLQGYGLGNTIYF
>TRBV7-2|.|TRBD2|TRBJ2-3
TGTGCCAGCAGCCCAGAGCGGGGGGCCCCCACAGATACGCAGTATTTT
CASSPERGAPTDTQYF
>TRBV19|.|.|TRBJ1-3
TGTGCCAGTACCATGGAGGGCCGCGCTGGAAACACCATATATTTT
CASTMEGRAGNTIYF
>TRBV27|.|TRBD1|TRBJ2-7
TGTGCCAGCAGTTTGAACGTAGGACAGGGCTACGAGCAGTACTTC
CASSLNVGQGYEQYF
>TRBV3-1/TRBV3-2|.|.|TRBJ2-5
TGTGCCAGCAGCCACTGGCAGGGAGGGGGGGAGACCCAGTACTTC
CASSHWQGGGETQYF
>TRBV4-1|.|TRBD2|TRBJ2-1
TGCGCCAGCAGCCAAGGCTTTGGCGGGGGGGTCCTGAGCTCCTACAATGAGCAGTTCTTC
CASSQGFGGGVLSSYNEQFF
>TRBV6-6|.|.|TRBJ1-2
TGTGCCAGCAGTTACTCTGGCGGAGACCCCTACACCTTC
CASSYSGGDPYTF
>TRBV4-1|.|.|TRBJ2-1
TGCGCCAGCAGCCCCCCCGGGACTGTCTCCTACAATGAGCAGTTCTTC
CASSPPGTVSYNEQFF
>TRBV4-2|.|TRBD1|TRBJ1-2
TGTGCCAGCAGCCAAGTAGATTCGACAGGGGACCCCTATGGCTACACCTTC
CASSQVDSTGDPYGYTF
>TRBV9|.|.|TRBJ2-3
TGTGCCAGCAGCGTAGGGGGCACGGGCACAGATACGCAGTATTTT
CASSVGGTGTDTQYF
>TRBV3-1/TRBV3-2|.|.|TRBJ1-1
TGTGCCAGCAGCCAGAGGGGAGGGACTGAAGCTTTCTTT
CASSQRGGTEAFF
>TRBV27|.|.|TRBJ1-5
TGTGCCAGTATGGACAGCCTCCTGGGTGGCAATCAGCCCCAGCATTTT
CASMDSLLGGNQPQHF
>TRBV15|.|TRBD2|TRBJ2-3
TGTGCCACCAGCAGAGGAGAGGCTAGCGGGGGGGCCAGCACAGATACGCAGTATTTT
CATSRGEASGGASTDTQYF
>TRBV11-2|.|.|TRBJ1-3
TGTGCCAGCAGCCGAGGTACGGGAACCTCTGGAAACACCATATATTTT
CASSRGTGTSGNTIYF
>TRBV10-3|.|.|TRBJ1-2
TGTGCCATCAGTGAAGAGGGAAGGGCCTATGGCTACACCTTC
CAISEEGRAYGYTF
>TRBV2|.|.|TRBJ2-5
TGTGCCAGCAGTGAAGCGGGGGCGGGGAGGGGAGAGACCCAGTACTTC
CASSEAGAGRGETQYF
>TRBV27|.|TRBD1|TRBJ1-1
TGTGCCAGCAGTTCGGACAGGGGGCTATACACTGAAGCTTTCTTT
CASSSDRGLYTEAFF
>TRBV29-1|.|.|TRBJ2-7
TGCAGCGTCCTTAGCCAGGGGAACGAGCAGTACTTC
CSVLSQGNEQYF
>TRBV7-2|.|.|TRBJ2-2
TGTGCCAGCAGCTTAGTCGGAGGGGCGGCCACCGGGGAGCTGTTTTTT
CASSLVGGAATGELFF
>TRBV5-6|.|.|TRBJ1-2
TGTGCCAGCAGCTCCGACACTTATGGCTACACCTTC
CASSSDTYGYTF
>TRBV28|once|TRBD2|TRBJ2-3
TGTGCCAGCAGTTTTCTTACTAGCGGGGGGGCAGATACGCAGTATTTT
CASSFLTSGGADTQYF
>TRBV2|.|TRBD1|TRBJ1-1
TGTGCCACCGCAACAGGGGGGAACACTGAAGCTTTCTTT
CATATGGNTEAFF
>TRBV15|few|.|TRBJ2-7
TGTGCCACCAGCAGACTAGGGAGCCAATACGAGCAGTACTTC
CATSRLGSQYEQYF
>TRBV7-2|few|.|TRBJ2-7
.
CASSFGPGQGVESYEQYF
>TRBV10-3|.|.|TRBJ2-7
TGTGCCACCCGGGGAGGATCCGAGCAGTACTTC
CATRGGSEQYF
>TRBV5-4|once|TRBD1|TRBJ2-7
TGTGCCAGCAGCCAGGTCGCCGGGACAGGGGACTACGAGCAGTACTTC
CASSQVAGTGDYEQYF
>TRBV19|.|TRBD2|TRBJ2-3
TGTGCCAGTAGGAGCGGGGGGAGCACAGATACGCAGTATTTT
CASRSGGSTDTQYF
>TRBV5-4|.|TRBD2|TRBJ2-2
TGTGCCAGCAGCTTGGGACTAGCGAGTAACCCCGGGGAGCTGTTTTTT
CASSLGLASNPGELFF
>TRBV28|.|TRBD1|TRBJ2-1
TGTGCCAGCAGTCTACTCGGACAGGACAATGAGCAGTTCTTC
CASSLLGQDNEQFF
>TRBV29-1|.|TRBD1|TRBJ1-1
TGCAGCGTCATCAGGGGGCGAGGTGAAGCTTTCTTT
CSVIRGRGEAFF
>TRBV6-5|.|TRBD1|TRBJ2-2
TGTGCCAGCGGGGCCGGGACAGTGAACACCGGGGAGCTGTTTTTT
CASGAGTVNTGELFF
>TRBV5-4|.|.|TRBJ2-3
TGTGCCAGCAGCCCTAGAACTAGTTTCACAGATACGCAGTATTTT
CASSPRTSFTDTQYF
>TRBV30|.|.|TRBJ2-2
TGTGCCTGGAGTATTGTTTCAGGGTTTGGCGGGGAGCTGTTTTTT
CAWSIVSGFGGELFF
>TRBV11-2|.|TRBD1|TRBJ1-6
TGTGCCAGCAGACGCGACAGGGGAGGGCCCCTCCACTTT
CASRRDRGGPLHF
>TRBV3-1/TRBV3-2|.|TRBD1|TRBJ1-2
TGTGCCAGCAGTCCCAGGGGGAACTATGGCTACACCTTC
CASSPRGNYGYTF
>TRBV4-3|.|TRBD1|TRBJ1-2
TGCGCCAGCAGCCAAGACCTTGGGACAGTTCATGGCTACACCTTC
CASSQDLGTVHGYTF
>TRBV5-1|.|TRBD1|TRBJ1-1
TGCGCCAGCAGCCGAGGGGGCCCGAACACTGAAGCTTTCTTT
CASSRGGPNTEAFF
>TRBV5-1|.|.|TRBJ1-4
TGCGCCAGCAGCTCTAACCTGGAGGAGGGAAAACTGTTTTTT
CASSSNLEEGKLFF
>TRBV2|.|.|TRBJ1-4
TGTGCCAGCAGTGATCCCCGGGGATGGAGTGAAAAACTGTTTTTT
CASSDPRGWSEKLFF